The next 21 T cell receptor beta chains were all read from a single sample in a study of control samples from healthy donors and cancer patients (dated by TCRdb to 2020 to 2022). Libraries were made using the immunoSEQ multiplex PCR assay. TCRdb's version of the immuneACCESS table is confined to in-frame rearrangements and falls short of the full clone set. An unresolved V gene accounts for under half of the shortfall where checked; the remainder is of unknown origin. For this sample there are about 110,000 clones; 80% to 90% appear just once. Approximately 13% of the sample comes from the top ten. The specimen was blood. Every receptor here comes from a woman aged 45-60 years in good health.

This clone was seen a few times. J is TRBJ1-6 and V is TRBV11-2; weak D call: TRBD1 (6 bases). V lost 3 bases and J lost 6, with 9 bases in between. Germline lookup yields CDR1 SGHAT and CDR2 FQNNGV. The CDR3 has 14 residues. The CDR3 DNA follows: TGTGCCAGCAGCTTGGGGGCTGGTAATTCACCCCTCCACTTT. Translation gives CASSLGAGNSPLHF.

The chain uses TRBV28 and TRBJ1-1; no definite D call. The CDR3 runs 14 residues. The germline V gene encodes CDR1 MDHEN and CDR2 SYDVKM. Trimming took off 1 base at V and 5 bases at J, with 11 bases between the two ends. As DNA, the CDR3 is TGTGCCAGCAGTTTATTAGGCAGGCAGACTGAAGCTTTCTTT. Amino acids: CASSLLGRQTEAFF.

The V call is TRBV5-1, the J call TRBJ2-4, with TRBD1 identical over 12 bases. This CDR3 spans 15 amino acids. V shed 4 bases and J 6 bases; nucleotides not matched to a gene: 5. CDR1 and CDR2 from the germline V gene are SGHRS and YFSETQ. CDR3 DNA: TGCGCCAGCAGCAGGGGACAGGGGGCCGGAAACATTCAGTACTTC. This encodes CASSRGQGAGNIQYF.

CDR3 protein: CSVEVSGGAHEQYF. The CDR3 coding sequence is TGCAGCGTTGAGGTTAGCGGGGGGGCTCACGAGCAGTACTTC. The rearrangement joins TRBV29-1 to TRBJ2-7; 11 nucleotides match TRBD2. CDR1 and CDR2 from the germline V gene are SQVTM and ANQGSEA. The CDR3 length is 14 residues. Germline trimming cut 3 bases from V and 5 bases from J; bases unmatched to any gene: 6.

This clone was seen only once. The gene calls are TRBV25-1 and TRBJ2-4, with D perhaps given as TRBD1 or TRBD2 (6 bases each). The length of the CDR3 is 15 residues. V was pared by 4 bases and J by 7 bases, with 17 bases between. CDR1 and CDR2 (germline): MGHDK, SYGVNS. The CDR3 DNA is TGTGCCAGCAGTGGGGGCCCGACAGGAGGGAACATTCAGTACTTC. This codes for CASSGGPTGGNIQYF.

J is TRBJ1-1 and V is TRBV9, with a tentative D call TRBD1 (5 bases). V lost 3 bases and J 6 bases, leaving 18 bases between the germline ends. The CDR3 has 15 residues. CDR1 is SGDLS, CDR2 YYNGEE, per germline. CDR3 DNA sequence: TGTGCCAGCAGCGGCCACGGAGGGGTAGGAGCTGAAGCTTTCTTT. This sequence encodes CASSGHGGVGAEAFF.

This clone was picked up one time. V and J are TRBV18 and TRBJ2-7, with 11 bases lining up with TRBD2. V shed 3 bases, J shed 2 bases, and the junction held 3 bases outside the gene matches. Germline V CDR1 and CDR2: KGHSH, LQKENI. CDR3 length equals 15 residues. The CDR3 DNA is TGTGCCAGCTCACCGGGACTAGCGGAAACCTACGAGCAGTACTTC. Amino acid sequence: CASSPGLAETYEQYF.

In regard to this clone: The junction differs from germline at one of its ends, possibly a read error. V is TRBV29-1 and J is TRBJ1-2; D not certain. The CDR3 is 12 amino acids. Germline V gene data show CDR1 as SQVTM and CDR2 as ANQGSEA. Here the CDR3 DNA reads TGCAGCATTGACGGAGATTCCTATGGCTACACCTTC. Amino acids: CSIDGDSYGYTF.

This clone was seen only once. The CDR3 region is CASSPRTSNNEQFF. The CDR3 DNA reads TGTGCCAGCAGCCCCAGGACTAGTAATAATGAGCAGTTCTTC. The chain combines TRBV9 with TRBJ2-1, with TRBD2 matching over 7 bases. Trimming took 4 bases from V and 7 from J; bases not matched to a gene: 8. The CDR3 consists of 14 residues. Per the germline V gene, CDR1 is SGDLS and CDR2 is YYNGEE.

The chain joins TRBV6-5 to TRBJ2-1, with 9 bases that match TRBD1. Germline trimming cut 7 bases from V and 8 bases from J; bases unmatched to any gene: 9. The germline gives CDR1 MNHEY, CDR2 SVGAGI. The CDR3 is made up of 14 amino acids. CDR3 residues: CASNIRRDRDEQFF. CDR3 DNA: TGTGCCAGCAATATCCGCAGGGACAGGGATGAGCAGTTCTTC.

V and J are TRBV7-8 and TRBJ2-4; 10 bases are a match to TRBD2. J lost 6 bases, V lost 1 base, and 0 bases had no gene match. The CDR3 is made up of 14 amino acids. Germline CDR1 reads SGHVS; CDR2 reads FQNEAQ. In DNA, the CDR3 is TGTGCCAGCAGCTTAGGGACTAGCGGAAACATTCAGTACTTC. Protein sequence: CASSLGTSGNIQYF.

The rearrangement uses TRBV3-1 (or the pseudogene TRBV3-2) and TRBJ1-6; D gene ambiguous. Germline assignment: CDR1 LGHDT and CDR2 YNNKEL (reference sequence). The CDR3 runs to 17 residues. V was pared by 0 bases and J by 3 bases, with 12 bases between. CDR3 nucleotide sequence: TGTGCCAGCAGCCAAGATGGAGGCCGCTACTATAATTCACCCCTCCACTTT. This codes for CASSQDGGRYYNSPLHF.

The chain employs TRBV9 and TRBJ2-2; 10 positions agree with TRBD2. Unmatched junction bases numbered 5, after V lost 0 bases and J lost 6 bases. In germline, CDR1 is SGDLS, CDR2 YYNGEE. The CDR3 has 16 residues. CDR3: CASSVAIAGGPGELFF. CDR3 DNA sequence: TGTGCCAGCAGCGTAGCAATAGCGGGAGGCCCCGGGGAGCTGTTTTTT. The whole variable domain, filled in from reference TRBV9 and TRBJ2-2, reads DSGVTQTPKHLITATGQRVTLRCSPRSGDLSVYWYQQSLDQGLQFLIQYYNGEERAKGNILERFSAQQFPDLHSELNLSSLELGDSALYFCASSVAIAGGPGELFFGEGSRLTVL.

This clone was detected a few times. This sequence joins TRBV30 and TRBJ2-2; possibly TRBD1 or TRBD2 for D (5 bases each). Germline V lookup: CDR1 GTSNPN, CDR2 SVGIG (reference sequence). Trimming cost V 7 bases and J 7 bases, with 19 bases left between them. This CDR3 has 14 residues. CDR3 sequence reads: CASTGASGDGELFF. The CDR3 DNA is TGTGCCTCAACCGGGGCCTCAGGCGACGGGGAGCTGTTTTTT.

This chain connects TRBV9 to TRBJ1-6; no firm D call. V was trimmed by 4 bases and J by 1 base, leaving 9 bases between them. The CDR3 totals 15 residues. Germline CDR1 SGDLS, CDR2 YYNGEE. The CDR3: CASSRGISYNSPLHF. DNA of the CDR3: TGTGCCAGCAGCCGAGGGATTTCCTATAATTCACCCCTCCACTTT. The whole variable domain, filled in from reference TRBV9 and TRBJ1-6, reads DSGVTQTPKHLITATGQRVTLRCSPRSGDLSVYWYQQSLDQGLQFLIQYYNGEERAKGNILERFSAQQFPDLHSELNLSSLELGDSALYFCASSRGISYNSPLHFGNGTRLTVT.

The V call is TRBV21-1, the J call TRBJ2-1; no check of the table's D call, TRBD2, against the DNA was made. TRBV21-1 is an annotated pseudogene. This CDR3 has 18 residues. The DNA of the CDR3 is TGTGCCAGCAGCAAAGGAATGGCGGGGGACCCTCGGGATCATGGGCAGTTCTTC. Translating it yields CASSKGMAGDPRDHGQFF.

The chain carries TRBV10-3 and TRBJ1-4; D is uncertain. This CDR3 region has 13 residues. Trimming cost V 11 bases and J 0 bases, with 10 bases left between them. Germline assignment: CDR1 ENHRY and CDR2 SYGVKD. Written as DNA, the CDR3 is TGTGCCTCGCAAATCGCAACTAATGAAAAACTGTTTTTT. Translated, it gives CASQIATNEKLFF.

CDR3 amino acids: CASSLTDREYEQYF. The CDR3 nucleotides are TGTGCCAGCAGCTTAACGGACAGGGAATACGAGCAGTACTTC. This chain joins TRBV7-9 and TRBJ2-7; 8 bases map to TRBD1. Germline values: CDR1 SEHNR, CDR2 FQNEAQ (reference sequence). Germline trimming cut 2 bases from V and 4 bases from J; bases unmatched to any gene: 4. The CDR3 loop spans 14 amino acids.

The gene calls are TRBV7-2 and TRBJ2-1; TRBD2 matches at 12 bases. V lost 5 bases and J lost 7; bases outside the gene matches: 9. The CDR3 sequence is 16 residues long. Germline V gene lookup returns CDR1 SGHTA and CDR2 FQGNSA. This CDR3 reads CASSPRTSGIGNEQFF. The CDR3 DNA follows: TGTGCCAGCAGCCCCCGGACTAGCGGGATAGGGAATGAGCAGTTCTTC.

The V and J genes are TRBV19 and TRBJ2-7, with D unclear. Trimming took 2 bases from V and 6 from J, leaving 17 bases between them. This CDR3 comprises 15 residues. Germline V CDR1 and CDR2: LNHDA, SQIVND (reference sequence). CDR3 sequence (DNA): TGTGCCAGTAGTATAAGTGTAGGCAATTCGTTCGAGCAGTACTTC. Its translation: CASSISVGNSFEQYF.

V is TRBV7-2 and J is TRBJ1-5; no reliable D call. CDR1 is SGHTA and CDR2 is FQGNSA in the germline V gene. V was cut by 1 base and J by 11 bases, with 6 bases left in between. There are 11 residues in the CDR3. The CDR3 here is CASSLGRAQHF. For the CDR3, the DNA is TGTGCCAGCAGCTTAGGGCGGGCCCAGCATTTT.